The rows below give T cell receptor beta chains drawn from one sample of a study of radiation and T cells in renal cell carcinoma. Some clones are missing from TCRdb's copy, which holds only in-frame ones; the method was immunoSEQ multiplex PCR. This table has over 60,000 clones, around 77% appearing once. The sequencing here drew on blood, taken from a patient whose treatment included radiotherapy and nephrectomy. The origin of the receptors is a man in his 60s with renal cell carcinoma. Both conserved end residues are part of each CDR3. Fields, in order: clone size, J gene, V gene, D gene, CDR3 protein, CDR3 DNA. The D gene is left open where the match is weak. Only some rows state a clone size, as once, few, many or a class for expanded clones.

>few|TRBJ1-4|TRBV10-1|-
CASSETRGVNEKLFF
TGCGCCAGCAGTGAGACGCGGGGGGTTAATGAAAAACTGTTTTTT
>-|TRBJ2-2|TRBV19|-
CASSFSGTTTGELFF
TGTGCCAGTAGTTTTTCGGGGACAACGACCGGGGAGCTGTTTTTT
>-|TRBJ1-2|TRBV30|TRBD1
CAWSLGRGRFSNYGYTF
TGTGCCTGGAGTCTCGGCAGGGGGAGATTTTCTAACTATGGCTACACCTTC
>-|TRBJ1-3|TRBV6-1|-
CAGEGPGNTIYF
TGTGCTGGAGAAGGCCCTGGAAACACCATATATTTT
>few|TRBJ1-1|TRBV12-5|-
CASGLGGAGGGAFF
TGTGCTAGTGGTTTGGGAGGGGCCGGCGGGGGAGCTTTCTTT
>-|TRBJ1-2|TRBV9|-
CASSAGPFGYTF
TGTGCCAGCAGCGCCGGGCCTTTCGGCTACACCTTC
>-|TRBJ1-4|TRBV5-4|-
CASSPGPGGGPEKLFF
TGTGCCAGCAGCCCGGGTCCGGGGGGAGGTCCTGAAAAACTGTTTTTT
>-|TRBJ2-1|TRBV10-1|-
CASGEGGVINEQFF
TGCGCCAGCGGCGAGGGGGGGGTGATCAATGAGCAGTTCTTC
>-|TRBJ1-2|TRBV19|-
CASSISEGLDGGYTF
TGTGCCAGTAGTATCTCGGAAGGTCTCGACGGTGGCTACACCTTC
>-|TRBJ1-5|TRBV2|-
CASRPLSGGEPQHF
TGTGCCAGCAGGCCTCTCTCAGGCGGGGAGCCCCAGCATTTT
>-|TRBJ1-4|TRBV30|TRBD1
CAWATGGTNEKLFF
TGTGCCTGGGCTACAGGGGGAACTAATGAAAAACTGTTTTTT
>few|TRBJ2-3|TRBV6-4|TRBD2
CASSEIAGIDTQYF
TGTGCCAGCAGTGAAATAGCGGGGATAGATACGCAGTATTTT
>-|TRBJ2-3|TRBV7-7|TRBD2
CASSLSSGNTDTQYF
TGTGCCAGCAGTCTCTCTAGCGGAAACACAGATACGCAGTATTTT
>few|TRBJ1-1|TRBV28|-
CASSLLEGGESEAFF
TGTGCCAGCAGCCTCCTTGAGGGGGGAGAAAGTGAAGCTTTCTTT
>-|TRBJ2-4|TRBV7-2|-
CASSSRPLQGGKNIQYF
TGTGCCAGCAGCTCTCGTCCCTTACAGGGGGGGAAAAACATTCAGTACTTC
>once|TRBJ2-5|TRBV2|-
CASSWNGAEETQYF
TGTGCCAGCAGTTGGAATGGGGCGGAAGAGACCCAGTACTTC
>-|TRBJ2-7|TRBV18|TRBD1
CASSPGTGETYEQYF
TGTGCCAGCTCACCCGGGACAGGGGAAACCTACGAGCAGTACTTC
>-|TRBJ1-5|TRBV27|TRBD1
CASSPQGGDQPQHF
TGTGCCAGCAGTCCCCAGGGGGGCGATCAGCCCCAGCATTTT
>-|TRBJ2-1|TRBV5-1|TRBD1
CASSLSQGASEQFF
TGCGCCAGCAGCTTGAGCCAGGGGGCCAGTGAGCAGTTCTTC
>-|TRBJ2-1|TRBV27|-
CASSSTSYNEQFF
TGTGCCAGCAGCTCGACTTCCTACAATGAGCAGTTCTTC
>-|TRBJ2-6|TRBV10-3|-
CAISVGAAGANVLTF
TGTGCCATCAGTGTCGGGGCAGCAGGGGCCAACGTCCTGACTTTC
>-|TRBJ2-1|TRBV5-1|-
CASSLAGNNEQFF
TGCGCCAGCAGCTTGGCAGGGAACAATGAGCAGTTCTTC
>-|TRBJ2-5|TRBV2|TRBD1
CASSEAGVRQGSETQYF
TGTGCCAGCAGTGAAGCCGGGGTCCGACAGGGTTCGGAGACCCAGTACTTC
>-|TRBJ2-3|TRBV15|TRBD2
CATSGPREGRRTDTQYF
TGTGCCACCAGCGGACCCAGGGAGGGGAGGAGGACAGATACGCAGTATTTT
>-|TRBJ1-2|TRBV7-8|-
CASSPISRGGYTF
TGTGCCAGCAGCCCTATTTCTAGAGGGGGCTACACCTTC
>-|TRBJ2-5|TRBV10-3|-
CAISSSAGQETQYF
TGTGCCATCAGCAGCAGTGCGGGTCAAGAGACCCAGTACTTC
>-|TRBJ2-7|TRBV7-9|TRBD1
CASSSKPGQGTNEQYF
TGTGCCAGCAGCTCAAAACCCGGACAGGGGACGAACGAGCAGTACTTC
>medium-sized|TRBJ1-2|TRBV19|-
CASTRVGGPNYGYTF
TGTGCCAGTACGCGAGTTGGGGGACCTAACTATGGCTACACCTTC
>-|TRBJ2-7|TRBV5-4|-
CASSLSGTPGHEQYF
TGTGCCAGCAGCTTATCCGGGACCCCCGGGCACGAGCAGTACTTC
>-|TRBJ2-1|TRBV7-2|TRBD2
CASSPGLAGVGPQEQFF
TGTGCCAGCAGCCCCGGACTAGCGGGAGTTGGTCCCCAGGAGCAGTTCTTC
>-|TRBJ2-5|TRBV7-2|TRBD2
CASSLGVHSGGAEKTQYF
TGTGCCAGCAGCTTAGGAGTCCATAGCGGGGGGGCCGAAAAGACCCAGTACTTC
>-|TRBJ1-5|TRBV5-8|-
CASSFRDQPQHF
TGTGCCAGCAGCTTCAGGGATCAGCCCCAGCATTTT
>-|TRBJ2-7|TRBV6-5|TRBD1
CASSYRLTGEQYF
TGTGCCAGCAGTTACCGGTTGACAGGGGAGCAGTACTTC
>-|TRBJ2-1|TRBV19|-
CASSIDLGHYNEQFF
TGTGCCAGTAGTATAGATCTGGGTCACTACAATGAGCAGTTCTTC
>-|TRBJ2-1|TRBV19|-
CASSIVGGDNEQFF
TGTGCCAGTAGTATAGTCGGCGGTGACAATGAGCAGTTCTTC
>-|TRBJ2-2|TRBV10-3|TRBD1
CAVGSGQGGELFF
TGTGCCGTCGGTTCGGGACAGGGCGGGGAGCTGTTTTTT
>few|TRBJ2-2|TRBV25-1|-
CASSELNTGELFF
TGTGCCAGCAGTGAACTTAACACCGGGGAGCTGTTTTTT
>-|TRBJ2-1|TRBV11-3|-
CASSGRNEQFF
TGTGCCAGCAGCGGCCGGAATGAGCAGTTCTTC
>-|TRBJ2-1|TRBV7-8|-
CASSDGPYNEQFF
TGTGCCAGCAGCGATGGACCGTACAATGAGCAGTTCTTC
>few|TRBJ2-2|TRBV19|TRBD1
CASSADRAGELFF
TGTGCCAGTAGTGCAGACAGGGCCGGGGAGCTGTTTTTT
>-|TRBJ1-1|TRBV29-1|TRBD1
CSVETIPAIQGLGEAFF
TGCAGCGTTGAAACTATTCCAGCCATACAGGGGCTTGGTGAAGCTTTCTTT
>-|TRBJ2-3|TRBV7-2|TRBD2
CASSRSLADTGGAQYF
TGTGCCAGCAGCCGTTCACTAGCCGACACGGGGGGGGCGCAGTATTTT
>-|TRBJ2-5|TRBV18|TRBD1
CASQITGGAGETQYF
TGTGCCAGCCAAATAACAGGGGGCGCGGGAGAGACCCAGTACTTC
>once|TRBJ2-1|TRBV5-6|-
CASSLGQGGPYNEQFF
TGTGCCAGCAGCTTGGGGCAGGGGGGACCCTACAATGAGCAGTTCTTC
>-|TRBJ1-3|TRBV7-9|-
CASSSDMSSGNTIYF
TGTGCCAGCAGCTCGGACATGAGCTCTGGAAACACCATATATTTT
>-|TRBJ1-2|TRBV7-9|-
CASSLGGSRDSYGYTF
TGTGCCAGCAGCTTAGGTGGGTCCAGAGACTCCTATGGCTACACCTTC
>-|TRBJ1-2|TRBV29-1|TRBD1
CSMTGAGGYTF
TGCAGCATGACAGGGGCGGGCGGCTACACCTTC
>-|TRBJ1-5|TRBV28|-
CASSSAETGPWQPQHF
TGTGCCAGCAGCTCCGCCGAGACAGGTCCCTGGCAGCCCCAGCATTTT
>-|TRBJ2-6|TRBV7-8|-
CASSSRTVSGANVLTF
TGTGCCAGCAGCTCGAGGACAGTTTCTGGGGCCAACGTCCTGACTTTC
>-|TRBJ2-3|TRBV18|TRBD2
CASSRLLAGGIPGTDTQYF
TGTGCCAGCTCGCGCTTACTAGCGGGGGGGATTCCCGGCACAGATACGCAGTATTTT
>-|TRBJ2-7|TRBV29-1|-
CSVEGPESYEQYF
TGCAGCGTTGAGGGGCCTGAGTCCTACGAGCAGTACTTC
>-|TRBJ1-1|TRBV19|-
CASSIDLVSTNTEAFF
TGTGCCAGTAGTATAGATCTTGTCTCCACGAACACTGAAGCTTTCTTT
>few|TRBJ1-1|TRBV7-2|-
CASSLGVPEAFF
TGTGCCAGCAGCTTAGGTGTACCTGAAGCTTTCTTT
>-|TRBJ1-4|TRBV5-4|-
CASLEKLFF
TGTGCCAGTCTCGAAAAACTGTTTTTT
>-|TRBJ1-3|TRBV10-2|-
CATMAPTWSSGNTIYF
TGCGCCACCATGGCACCTACCTGGAGCTCTGGAAACACCATATATTTT
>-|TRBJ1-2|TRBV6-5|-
CASIGQNNYGYTF
TGTGCCAGCATAGGGCAGAACAACTATGGCTACACCTTC
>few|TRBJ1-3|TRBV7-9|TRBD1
CASSRDRVIGNTIYF
TGTGCCAGCAGCCGGGACAGGGTAATCGGAAACACCATATATTTT
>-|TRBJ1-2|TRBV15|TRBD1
CATSRVFGQGAGGYTF
TGTGCCACCAGCAGAGTCTTCGGACAGGGGGCGGGTGGCTACACCTTC
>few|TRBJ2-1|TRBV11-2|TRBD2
CASSLEASGGYNEQFF
TGTGCCAGCAGCTTAGAGGCTAGCGGGGGTTACAATGAGCAGTTCTTC
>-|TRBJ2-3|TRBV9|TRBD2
CASAGGDSTDTQYF
TGTGCCAGCGCGGGGGGCGATAGCACAGATACGCAGTATTTT